This entry features one T cell receptor beta chain sequence. The sample originates from a study of shared clonotypes between healthy human individuals. The V gene's germline CDR1 is MGHDK and CDR2 SYGVNS. The CDR3 runs 16 residues. V was clipped by 6 bases and J by 7 bases; unmatched bases: 13. Here immunoSEQ multiplex PCR was the method, and the copy in TCRdb shows in-frame clones only, minus some. The data show about 2.4 million clones, about 92% seen once. The V call is TRBV25-1, the J call TRBJ2-2; 8 bases are a match to TRBD1. Sample: naive CD4+ T cells sorted from blood. Specified subset: CD45RA+ positively selected. The sequence was obtained from a man younger than 35 in good health. The chain's CDR3 is CASRGFGQGRIGELFF. CDR3 in DNA: TGTGCCAGCAGGGGGTTCGGACAGGGTAGAATCGGGGAGCTGTTTTTT. Drawing the rest from reference TRBV25-1 and TRBJ2-2, the complete variable domain is EADIYQTPRYLVIGTGKKITLECSQTMGHDKMYWYQQDPGMELHLIHYSYGVNSTEKGDLSSESTVSRIRTEHFPLTLESARPSHTSQYLCASRGFGQGRIGELFFGEGSRLTVL.